What follows describes a single TCR beta chain. Its target is unknown. This sample was included in a study of T cell repertoires in cytomegalovirus infection. Looking at the study overall: Indicated by public TCR beta signatures were CMV infection and matching HLA type.

Germline CDR1 is ENHRY and CDR2 is SYGVKD. The V segment lost 7 bases and the J segment 4 bases; nucleotides outside the gene matches: 6. CDR3 length: 14 amino acids. MiXCR, applied by TCRdb to the reads, yields one record per CDR3 protein. Of under 600,000 distinct CDR3 sequences listed, more than 15% were seen once; the top ten hold more than 20%. Study-wide findings and caveats: HLA-C-restricted CMV-specific TCR beta clonotypes were dominant in the ex vivo response. Summed frequency of public TCR beta families distinguished CMV carriers with the relevant HLA.

The clonotype originates from a human donor in good health (CMV status not recorded). Some clones in this sample may be carry-over from other donors' samples. The chain links TRBV10-3 to TRBJ1-3; TRBD1 aligns across 8 bases. Material: CD8+ T cells from PBMCs. CDR3 amino acids: CAIIGQGAGNTIYF. The CDR3 DNA reads as TGTGCCATCATCGGACAGGGTGCCGGAAACACCATATATTTT.